Presented here are 2 T cell receptor beta chains from one specimen sequenced in a study of T cell changes during pregnancy in multiple sclerosis. Sequencing was performed with immunoSEQ multiplex PCR; in TCRdb, only in-frame clones are kept and a portion is missing. The profile shows approximately 61,000 clones, more than 85% of them singletons. Here the sequenced sample was peripheral blood, taken after pregnancy. The receptors come from a female donor in good health, enrolled as a control in a pregnancy study.

The CDR3 DNA sequence: TGTGCCAGCAGCGGTTCCAATGGGGGCCCCGTTAGATACACCTTC. It yields the protein CASSGSNGGPVRYTF. This chain joins TRBV9 and TRBJ1-2; possibly TRBD1 for D (6 bases). Per the germline V gene, CDR1 is SGDLS and CDR2 is YYNGEE. The ends were cut back, 3 bases at V and 11 bases at J, with 23 bases in the middle. This CDR3 comprises 15 residues.

This clone was seen once. The V gene is TRBV7-3, the J gene TRBJ2-7, with TRBD1 matching over 7 bases. The J segment lost 1 base and the V segment lost 4 bases, leaving 7 bases of the junction unmatched. The CDR3 is made up of 15 amino acids. Per germline, CDR1 SGHTA and CDR2 FQGTGA. DNA for the CDR3: TGTGCCAGCAGCTCCGGACCGGGACAGTCCTACGAGCAGTACTTC. This translates into CASSSGPGQSYEQYF.